A selection of T cell receptor beta chains follows, all from one sample in a study of T cell responses to AZD1222 COVID-19 vaccine. Here immunoSEQ multiplex PCR was the method, and the copy in TCRdb shows in-frame clones only, minus some. The sample shows 180,000 or so clones, more than 75% of them seen only once. The input for sequencing was peripheral blood, taken 28 days after the second AZD1222 dose. Receptors originate from an adult who received the AZD1222 COVID-19 vaccine. The CDR3 runs from the conserved cysteine through the conserved F or W. The D gene is left open where the match is weak. The size field is filled for only some rows; it gives once, few, many or a size class.

>TRBD1|-|TRBV7-2|TRBJ2-7
TGTGCCAGCAGCTCGCCGGGACAGGCCTACGAGCAGTACTTC
CASSSPGQAYEQYF
>TRBD2|-|TRBV7-2|TRBJ2-7
TGTGCCAGCAGCTTGACGAGCGGGATTTACTACGAGCAGTACTTC
CASSLTSGIYYEQYF
>-|few|TRBV9|TRBJ2-1
TGTGCCAGCAGCGAAGGGGTTGGTCTTAATGAGCAGTTCTTC
CASSEGVGLNEQFF
>-|-|TRBV7-9|TRBJ1-1
TGTGCCAGCAGCTTAGGGGGGAGGGGCACGAACACTGAAGCTTTCTTT
CASSLGGRGTNTEAFF
>TRBD2|once|TRBV9|TRBJ2-3
TGTGCCAGCAGCGTAGTTACGGGAGGGGGCACAGATACGCAGTATTTT
CASSVVTGGGTDTQYF
>-|-|TRBV7-2|TRBJ1-2
TGTGCCAGCAGCCCCACCAGCTATGGCTACACCTTC
CASSPTSYGYTF
>-|-|TRBV12-3/TRBV12-4|TRBJ1-6
TGTGCCAGCAGTTCAGGGGAATTTTCACCCCTCCACTTT
CASSSGEFSPLHF
>-|-|TRBV24-1|TRBJ2-7
TGTGCCACCAGTGACTCTAGGGGGGTCTCCTACGAGCAGTACTTC
CATSDSRGVSYEQYF
>TRBD2|-|TRBV27|TRBJ2-7
TGTGCCAGCAGATCAAGGACTAGCGGGAGTAATGAGCAGTACTTC
CASRSRTSGSNEQYF
>TRBD1|-|TRBV7-3|TRBJ2-7
TGTGCCAGCAGGCCCCCGGGACAGGGATACGAGCAGTACTTC
CASRPPGQGYEQYF
>-|-|TRBV25-1|TRBJ1-3
TGTGCCAGCAGTGAGTCAGGTGCGGGGGTATCTGGAAACACCATATATTTT
CASSESGAGVSGNTIYF
>-|once|TRBV2|TRBJ2-2
TGTGCCAGCAGTACGCATAGCACCGGGGAGCTGTTTTTT
CASSTHSTGELFF
>-|-|TRBV5-6|TRBJ2-7
TGTGCCAGCAGCTTTGGGTCGGGTCGGTACGAGCAGTACTTC
CASSFGSGRYEQYF
>-|-|TRBV4-3|TRBJ2-7
TGCGCCAGCAGCCAAGAAGGCAGGGGGGGCTACGAGCAGTACTTC
CASSQEGRGGYEQYF
>-|-|TRBV28|TRBJ2-7
TGTGCCGCGGAGGGGGCCTACGAGCAGTACTTC
CAAEGAYEQYF
>-|-|TRBV18|TRBJ1-2
TGTGCCAGCTCACCCATTGGGACTGCTACCAGCTACACCTTC
CASSPIGTATSYTF
>-|-|TRBV7-2|TRBJ2-3
TGTGCCAGCAGCTTAAGGCTCACCACAGATACGCAGTATTTT
CASSLRLTTDTQYF
>-|-|TRBV5-4|TRBJ1-6
TGTGCCAGCAGCTCTCCGGGACGGTATAATTCACCCCTCCACTTT
CASSSPGRYNSPLHF
>-|-|TRBV4-2|TRBJ2-7
TGTGCCAGCAGCCAAGATGGTGGAGGGACCTACGAGCAGTACTTC
CASSQDGGGTYEQYF
>-|-|TRBV27|TRBJ1-1
TGTGCCAGCAGTGACCGCGGCCCGCGGAACACTGAAGCTTTCTTT
CASSDRGPRNTEAFF
>-|-|TRBV23-1|TRBJ2-7
TGCGCCAGCAGCCTCGGGGAAACTCCCCCTTACGAGCAGTACTTC
CASSLGETPPYEQYF
>TRBD2|-|TRBV5-1|TRBJ2-5
TGCGCCAGCAGCTTGGGACTAGCGGTACTCCCCCAAGAGACCCAGTACTTC
CASSLGLAVLPQETQYF
>-|-|TRBV9|TRBJ2-7
TGTGCCAGCAGCGTAGGGGGGGGCGGGAGCCCCTACGAGCAGTACTTC
CASSVGGGGSPYEQYF
>-|-|TRBV24-1|TRBJ2-1
TGTGCCACCAGTGATTTGTTGGGGGCCTTGGATGAGCAGTTCTTC
CATSDLLGALDEQFF
>TRBD1|-|TRBV5-1|TRBJ2-7
TGCGCCAGCAGCAGGACAGGGAGTACGGACTACGAGCAGTACTTC
CASSRTGSTDYEQYF
>TRBD2|-|TRBV3-1/TRBV3-2|TRBJ2-1
TGTGCCAGCAGCCAAGGGGCGACTAGCCCCCGCAATGAGCAGTTCTTC
CASSQGATSPRNEQFF
>-|-|TRBV30|TRBJ1-5
TGTGCCTGGAGTGTGGGAGCTCAGCCCCAGCATTTT
CAWSVGAQPQHF
>-|-|TRBV5-8|TRBJ2-5
TGTGCCAGCAGCTTGTCTGGGAAAGAGACCCAGTACTTC
CASSLSGKETQYF
>TRBD2|-|TRBV7-2|TRBJ2-7
TGTGCCAGCAGCTTAGGGCGGGAGTTTAGCGAGCAGTACTTC
CASSLGREFSEQYF
>-|few|TRBV19|TRBJ2-1
TGTGCCAGTAGTGGAGACAGCAACACCTACAATGAGCAGTTCTTC
CASSGDSNTYNEQFF
>TRBD2|-|TRBV6-2/TRBV6-3|TRBJ2-5
TGTGCCAGCAGTTACGGGGGGGTGCGGCAAGAGACCCAGTACTTC
CASSYGGVRQETQYF
>-|-|TRBV7-3|TRBJ2-1
TGTGCCAGCAGCTCATGGGTTGGAAATGAGCAGTTCTTC
CASSSWVGNEQFF
>-|-|TRBV19|TRBJ1-1
TGTGCCAGTCTCAACGGCCGGGGGTACACTGAAGCTTTCTTT
CASLNGRGYTEAFF
>-|-|TRBV7-3|TRBJ1-2
TGTGCCAGCAGCTTAAGCGGCAGGGAGTATGGCTACACCTTC
CASSLSGREYGYTF
>-|-|TRBV19|TRBJ1-5
TGTGCCAGTAGTGGGACCTCAGGGTTGCCCCAGCATTTT
CASSGTSGLPQHF
>TRBD2|once|TRBV7-8|TRBJ2-1
TGTGCCAGCCGCGAAGCGGGAGGGAGGGATGAGCAGTTCTTC
CASREAGGRDEQFF
>TRBD1|-|TRBV6-5|TRBJ1-4
TGTGCCAGCAGTACCGGACAGGGGGCTAATGAAAAACTGTTTTTT
CASSTGQGANEKLFF
>TRBD2|-|TRBV7-2|TRBJ2-2
TGTGCCAGCAGCCGCACAATAGCGGGATACACCGGGGAGCTGTTTTTT
CASSRTIAGYTGELFF
>-|few|TRBV18|TRBJ2-7
TGTGCCAGCTCACCAAGTGGCTGGGAGGAGCAGTACTTC
CASSPSGWEEQYF
>TRBD2|-|TRBV28|TRBJ2-2
TGTGCCAGCAGTTTAGGACTAGATCGGACCGGGGAGCTGTTTTTT
CASSLGLDRTGELFF
>-|once|TRBV5-4|TRBJ1-6
TGTGCCAGCAGCTTGGGGCAGAGCAATTCACCCCTCCACTTT
CASSLGQSNSPLHF
>-|-|TRBV28|TRBJ1-4
TGTGCCAGCACCCTCGGGGCAACTAATGAAAAACTGTTTTTT
CASTLGATNEKLFF
>-|-|TRBV12-3/TRBV12-4|TRBJ2-1
TGTGCCAGCAGCAGAGTTGGCTACAATGAGCAGTTCTTC
CASSRVGYNEQFF
>-|-|TRBV5-4|TRBJ2-1
TGTGCCAGCAGCCCCGGGAGCTCCTACAATGAGCAGTTCTTC
CASSPGSSYNEQFF
>-|-|TRBV6-6|TRBJ2-7
TGTGCCAGCAGTTACTCGGAGGGGTACGAGCAGTACTTC
CASSYSEGYEQYF
>TRBD1|few|TRBV3-1/TRBV3-2|TRBJ1-2
TGTGCCAGCAGCCAAGCTACCGGACAGGGGGCAGGAGGCTACACCTTC
CASSQATGQGAGGYTF
>-|-|TRBV28|TRBJ2-3
TGTGCCAGCAGTTCGGGGGGGACAGTAGGTCGAGACACGCAGTATTTT
CASSSGGTVGRDTQYF
>-|-|TRBV2|TRBJ2-2
TGTGCCAGCAGTGATTTTGGGGACACCGGGGAGCTGTTTTTT
CASSDFGDTGELFF
>-|-|TRBV18|TRBJ2-7
TGTGCCAGCTCACCACCGGTCGGGAGCCCCTACGAGCAGTACTTC
CASSPPVGSPYEQYF
>-|-|TRBV5-1|TRBJ2-7
TGCGCCAGCAGCTCGCTGACAATTCCCTACGAGCAGTACTTC
CASSSLTIPYEQYF
>TRBD1|-|TRBV27|TRBJ1-2
TGTGCCAGCAGTTTTGGACAGGGCGGTGGCTACACCTTC
CASSFGQGGGYTF
>TRBD1|-|TRBV3-1/TRBV3-2|TRBJ2-7
TGTGCCAGCAGCTCTCAACAGGGGTTTGCCTACGAGCAGTACTTC
CASSSQQGFAYEQYF
>-|-|TRBV4-3|TRBJ1-5
TGCGCCAGCAGCCAAGACAGGGGAAGCAATCAGCCCCAGCATTTT
CASSQDRGSNQPQHF